This T cell receptor (beta chain) was sequenced in a study of blood T cell dynamics during melanoma immunotherapy. Whole-study findings and limits: Clones driving repertoire changes may be melanoma-specific or general immune activation.

Trimming removed 4 bases at V and 0 bases at J, with 14 bases between. Germline V CDR1 and CDR2: SGHKS, YYEKEE (reference sequence). This CDR3 spans 15 amino acids. On this clone itself: No antigen is known for it.

Measured with immunoSEQ multiplex PCR; TCRdb has only the in-frame clones, and not every one. The sample has 15,000 to 20,000 clones, approximately 90% seen once. Described time point: pre-treatment baseline. Blood was drawn before treatment and at week 3 after checkpoint blockade. At 12 weeks after first infusion, RECIST 1.1 defined response for most patients. The receptor was isolated from a human donor with melanoma. The input for sequencing was blood, taken from a patient treated with checkpoint blockade. This sequence joins TRBV5-5 and TRBJ2-7; D gene uncertain. CDR3 DNA: TGTGCCAGCAGCCTGCTGCTTACCAGCTCCTACGAGCAGTACTTC. It codes for CASSLLLTSSYEQYF. Full variable domain (rest looked up from reference TRBV5-5 and TRBJ2-7): DAGVTQSPTHLIKTRGQQVTLRCSPISGHKSVSWYQQVLGQGPQFIFQYYEKEERGRGNFPDRFSARQFPNYSSELNVNALLLGDSALYLCASSLLLTSSYEQYFGPGTRLTVT.